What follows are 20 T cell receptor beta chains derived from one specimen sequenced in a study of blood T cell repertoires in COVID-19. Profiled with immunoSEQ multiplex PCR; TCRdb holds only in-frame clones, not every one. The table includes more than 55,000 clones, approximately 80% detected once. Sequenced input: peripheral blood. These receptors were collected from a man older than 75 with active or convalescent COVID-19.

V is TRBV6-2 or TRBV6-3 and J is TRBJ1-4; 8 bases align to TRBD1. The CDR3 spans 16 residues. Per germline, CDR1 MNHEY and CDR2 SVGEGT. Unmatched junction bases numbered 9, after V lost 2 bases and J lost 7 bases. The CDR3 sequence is CASSYGRGQVTEKLFF. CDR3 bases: TGTGCCAGCAGTTACGGCAGGGGGCAGGTTACTGAAAAACTGTTTTTT.

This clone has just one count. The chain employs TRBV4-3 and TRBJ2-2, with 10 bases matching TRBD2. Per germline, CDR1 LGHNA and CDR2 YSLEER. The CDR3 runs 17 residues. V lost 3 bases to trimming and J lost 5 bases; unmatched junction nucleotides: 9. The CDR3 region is CASSHEIAGGSTGELFF. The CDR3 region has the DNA TGCGCCAGCAGCCACGAGATAGCGGGAGGTTCGACCGGGGAGCTGTTTTTT.

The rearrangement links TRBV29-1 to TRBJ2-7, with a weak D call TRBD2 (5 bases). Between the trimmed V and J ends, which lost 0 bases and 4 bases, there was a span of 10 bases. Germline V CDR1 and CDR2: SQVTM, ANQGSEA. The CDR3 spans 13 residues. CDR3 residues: CSVEDTRGYEQYF. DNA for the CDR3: TGCAGCGTTGAAGATACAAGAGGGTACGAGCAGTACTTC.

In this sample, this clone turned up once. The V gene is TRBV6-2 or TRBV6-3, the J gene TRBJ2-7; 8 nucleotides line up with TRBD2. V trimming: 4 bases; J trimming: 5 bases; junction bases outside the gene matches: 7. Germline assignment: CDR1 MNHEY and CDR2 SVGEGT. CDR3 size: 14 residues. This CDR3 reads CASSSGTRLDEQYF. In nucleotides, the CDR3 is TGTGCCAGCAGTTCCGGGACTAGATTAGACGAGCAGTACTTC.

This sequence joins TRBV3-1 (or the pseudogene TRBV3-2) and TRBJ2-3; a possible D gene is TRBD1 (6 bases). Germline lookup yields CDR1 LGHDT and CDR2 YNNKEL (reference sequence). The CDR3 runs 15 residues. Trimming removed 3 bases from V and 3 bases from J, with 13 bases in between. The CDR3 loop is CASSQGTQSTDTQYF. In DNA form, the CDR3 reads TGTGCCAGCAGCCAGGGGACACAATCTACAGATACGCAGTATTTT.

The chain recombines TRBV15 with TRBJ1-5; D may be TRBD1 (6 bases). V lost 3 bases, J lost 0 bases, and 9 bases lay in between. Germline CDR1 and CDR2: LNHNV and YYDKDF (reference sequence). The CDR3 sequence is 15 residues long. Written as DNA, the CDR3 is TGTGCCACCAGCAGGGGGGGGGCTAGCAATCAGCCCCAGCATTTT. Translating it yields CATSRGGASNQPQHF.

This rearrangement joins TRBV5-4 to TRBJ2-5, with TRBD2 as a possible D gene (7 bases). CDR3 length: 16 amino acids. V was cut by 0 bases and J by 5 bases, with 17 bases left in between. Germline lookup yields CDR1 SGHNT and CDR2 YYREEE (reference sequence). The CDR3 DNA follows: TGTGCCAGCAGCTTGGCGATGAGGGGGGGCGGGGAGACCCAGTACTTC. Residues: CASSLAMRGGGETQYF.

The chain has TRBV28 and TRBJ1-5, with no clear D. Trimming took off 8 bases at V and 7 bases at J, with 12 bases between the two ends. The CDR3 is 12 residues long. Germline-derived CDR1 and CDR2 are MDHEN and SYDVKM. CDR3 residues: CASQEARQPQHF. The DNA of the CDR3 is TGTGCCAGCCAGGAGGCTAGGCAGCCCCAGCATTTT.

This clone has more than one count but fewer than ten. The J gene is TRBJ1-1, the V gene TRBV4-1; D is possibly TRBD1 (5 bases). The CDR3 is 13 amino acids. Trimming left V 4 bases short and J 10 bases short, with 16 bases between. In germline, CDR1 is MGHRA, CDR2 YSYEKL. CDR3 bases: TGCGCCAGCAGCCGAGAAGGGAACGGGGGAGCTTTCTTT. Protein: CASSREGNGGAFF.

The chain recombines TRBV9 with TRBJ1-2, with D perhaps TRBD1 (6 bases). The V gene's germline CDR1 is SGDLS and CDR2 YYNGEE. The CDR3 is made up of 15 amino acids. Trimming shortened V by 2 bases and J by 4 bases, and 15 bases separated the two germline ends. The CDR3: CASSVLQGTGYGYTF. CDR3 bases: TGTGCCAGCAGCGTCCTACAGGGTACAGGCTATGGCTACACCTTC.

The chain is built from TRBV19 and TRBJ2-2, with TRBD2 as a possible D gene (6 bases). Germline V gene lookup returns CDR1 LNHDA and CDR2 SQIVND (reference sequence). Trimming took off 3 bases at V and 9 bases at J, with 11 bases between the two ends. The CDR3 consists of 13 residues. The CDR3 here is CASSMAGRRELFF. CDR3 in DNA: TGTGCCAGTAGTATGGCAGGGAGGAGGGAGCTGTTTTTT.

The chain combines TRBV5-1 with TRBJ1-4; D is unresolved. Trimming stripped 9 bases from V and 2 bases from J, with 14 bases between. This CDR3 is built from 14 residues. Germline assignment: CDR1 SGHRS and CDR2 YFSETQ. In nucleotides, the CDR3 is TGCGCCACAAAACACGACTCCACTAATGAAAAACTGTTTTTT. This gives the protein CATKHDSTNEKLFF.

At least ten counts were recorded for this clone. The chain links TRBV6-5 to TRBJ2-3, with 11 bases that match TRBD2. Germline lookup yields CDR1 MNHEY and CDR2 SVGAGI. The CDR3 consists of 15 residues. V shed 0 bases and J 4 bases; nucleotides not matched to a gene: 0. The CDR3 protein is CASSYSGLAADTQYF. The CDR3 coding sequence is TGTGCCAGCAGTTACTCGGGACTAGCGGCAGATACGCAGTATTTT.

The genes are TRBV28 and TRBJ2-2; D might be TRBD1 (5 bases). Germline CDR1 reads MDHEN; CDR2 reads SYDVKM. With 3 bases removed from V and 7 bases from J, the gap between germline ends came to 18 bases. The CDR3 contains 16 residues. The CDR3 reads CASSLGRTSLIGELFF. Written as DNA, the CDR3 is TGTGCCAGCAGTTTGGGCCGGACATCCCTAATCGGGGAGCTGTTTTTT.

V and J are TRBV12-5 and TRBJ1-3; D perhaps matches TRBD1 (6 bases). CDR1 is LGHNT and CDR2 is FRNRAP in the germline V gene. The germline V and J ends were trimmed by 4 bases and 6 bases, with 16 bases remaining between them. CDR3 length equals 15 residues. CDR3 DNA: TGTGCTAGTGGTTCGACGACTGCGGGGGCAAACACCATATATTTT. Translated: CASGSTTAGANTIYF.

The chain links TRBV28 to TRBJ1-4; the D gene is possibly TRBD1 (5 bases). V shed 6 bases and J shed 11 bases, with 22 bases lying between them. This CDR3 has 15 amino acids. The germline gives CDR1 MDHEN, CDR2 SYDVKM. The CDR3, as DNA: TGTGCCAGCAGCCTCCCCTCGGGGTTCCGGGGGAAACTGTTTTTT. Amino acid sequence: CASSLPSGFRGKLFF.

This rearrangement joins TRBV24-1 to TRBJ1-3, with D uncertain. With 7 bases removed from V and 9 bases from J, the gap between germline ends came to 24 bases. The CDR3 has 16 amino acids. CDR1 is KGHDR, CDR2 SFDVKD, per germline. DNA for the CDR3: TGTGCCACCAGCTCCGCCTTGGAGGGCCGTCCTCCCACCATATATTTT. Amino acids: CATSSALEGRPPTIYF.

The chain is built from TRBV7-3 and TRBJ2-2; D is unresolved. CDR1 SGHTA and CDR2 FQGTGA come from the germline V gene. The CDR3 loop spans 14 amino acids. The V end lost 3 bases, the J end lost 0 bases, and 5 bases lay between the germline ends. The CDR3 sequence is CASSLAPNTGELFF. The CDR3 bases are TGTGCCAGCAGCTTGGCACCGAACACCGGGGAGCTGTTTTTT. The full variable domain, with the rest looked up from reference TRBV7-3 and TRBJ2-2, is GAGVSQTPSNKVTEKGKYVELRCDPISGHTALYWYRQSLGQGPEFLIYFQGTGAADDSGLPNDRFFAVRPEGSVSTLKIQRTERGDSAVYLCASSLAPNTGELFFGEGSRLTVL.

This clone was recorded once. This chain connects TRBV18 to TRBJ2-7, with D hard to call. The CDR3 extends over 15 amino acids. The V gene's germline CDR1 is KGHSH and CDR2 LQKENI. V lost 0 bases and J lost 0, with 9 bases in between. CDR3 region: CASSPPSSSSYEQYF. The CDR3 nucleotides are TGTGCCAGCTCACCACCTTCTTCCTCCTCCTACGAGCAGTACTTC.

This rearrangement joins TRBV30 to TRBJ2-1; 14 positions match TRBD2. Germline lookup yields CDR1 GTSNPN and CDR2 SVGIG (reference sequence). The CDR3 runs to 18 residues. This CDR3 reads CAGLRDFLGTSGRGGQFF. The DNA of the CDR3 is TGTGCTGGGCTTCGGGACTTTTTAGGGACTAGCGGGAGAGGTGGGCAGTTCTTC.